The 15 T cell receptor beta chains below come from one sample, sequenced in a study of OX40 agonist ivuxolimab in advanced cancers. The table came from immunoSEQ multiplex PCR; TCRdb's copy has only in-frame clones and leaves some out. The sample holds 45,000 to 50,000 clones, 79% seen once. Specimen: CD4+ or CD8+ T cells sorted from blood, collected in a trial of the OX40 agonist ivuxolimab. These receptors all stem from an adult with an advanced solid tumor such as melanoma, head and neck, liver or kidney cancer.

The chain uses TRBV11-3 and TRBJ2-2; D remains ambiguous. Germline-derived CDR1 and CDR2 are SGHNT and YENEEA. V lost 6 bases to trimming and J lost 5 bases, with 16 bases between them. CDR3 length equals 15 residues. The CDR3 bases are TGTGCCAGCAGTACCGGGCTCCCCCAAACCGGGGAGCTGTTTTTT. Amino acids: CASSTGLPQTGELFF.

The rearrangement links TRBV6-5 to TRBJ1-2, with D perhaps matching TRBD1 (5 bases). Germline CDR1 reads MNHEY; CDR2 reads SVGAGI. V was clipped by 5 bases and J by 8 bases, with 12 bases between them. The CDR3 length is 12 residues. This CDR3 reads CASSEGTVGYTF. CDR3 coding DNA: TGTGCCAGCAGTGAAGGGACGGTAGGCTACACCTTC.

The chain has TRBV5-5 and TRBJ1-6, with D hard to call. The CDR3 is 14 residues long. Trimming removed 3 bases at V and 8 bases at J, with 12 bases between. Germline V lookup: CDR1 SGHKS, CDR2 YYEKEE (reference sequence). The CDR3, as DNA: TGTGCCAGCAGCTCGGACCAGCTCCATTCACCCCTCCACTTT. This gives the protein CASSSDQLHSPLHF.

J is TRBJ1-1 and V is TRBV19; possibly TRBD1 for D (6 bases). The V gene's germline CDR1 is LNHDA and CDR2 SQIVND (reference sequence). V gave up 0 bases and J gave up 4 bases, with 6 bases separating them. This CDR3 region has 13 residues. The CDR3 DNA follows: TGTGCCAGTAGTATAGACAGGGGCACTGAAGCTTTCTTT. Encoded protein: CASSIDRGTEAFF.

The gene calls are TRBV14 and TRBJ2-1; D is unresolved. The CDR3 spans 16 residues. V was clipped by 5 bases and J by 9 bases, with 23 bases between them. The germline gives CDR1 SGHDN, CDR2 FVKESK. The CDR3 nucleotides read TGTGCCAGCAGCGTCCACCTCGGTGGTCCTGGTGGTGAGCAGTTCTTC. Translating gives CASSVHLGGPGGEQFF.

The chain has TRBV5-1 and TRBJ1-1; D gene unclear. Germline values: CDR1 SGHRS, CDR2 YFSETQ. V lost 1 base to trimming and J lost 4 bases, with 11 bases between them. The length of the CDR3 is 14 residues. CDR3 amino acids: CASSLSAGSTEAFF. The CDR3 DNA sequence: TGCGCCAGCAGCTTGTCCGCGGGGTCCACTGAAGCTTTCTTT.

This chain uses TRBV25-1 with TRBJ2-5; 8 nucleotides match TRBD2. Germline trimming cut 1 base from V and 3 bases from J; bases unmatched to any gene: 4. The V gene's germline CDR1 is MGHDK and CDR2 SYGVNS. CDR3 length: 15 amino acids. The CDR3 region has the DNA TGTGCCAGCAGTGAATTAACTAGCGGAAAAGAGACCCAGTACTTC. This sequence encodes CASSELTSGKETQYF.

The chain has TRBV7-8 and TRBJ2-5; unclear D gene. V lost 8 bases to trimming and J lost 2 bases, with 12 bases between them. CDR1 and CDR2 (germline): SGHVS, FQNEAQ. This CDR3 is built from 13 residues. This CDR3 reads CASSTIGQETQYF. CDR3 nucleotide sequence: TGTGCCAGCTCCACTATAGGGCAAGAGACCCAGTACTTC.

The V call is TRBV5-4, the J call TRBJ2-7, with D possibly being TRBD1 (6 bases). Trimming removed 0 bases at V and 2 bases at J, with 6 bases between. Germline CDR1 reads SGHNT; CDR2 reads YYREEE (reference sequence). The CDR3 sequence is 13 residues long. The CDR3 DNA reads TGTGCCAGCAGCTTGGGGGACACCTACGAGCAGTACTTC. Encoded protein: CASSLGDTYEQYF.

V and J are TRBV11-2 and TRBJ2-1; D perhaps matches TRBD2 (7 bases). Germline V CDR1 and CDR2: SGHAT, FQNNGV. The CDR3 is 15 residues long. Trimming cost V 5 bases and J 5 bases, with 16 bases left between them. The CDR3 nucleotides are TGTGCCAGCAGCGGGGGGGCAGGGGATCACAATGAGCAGTTCTTC. Translating gives CASSGGAGDHNEQFF.

The rearrangement links TRBV5-1 to TRBJ1-3; D uncertain. The V end was cut by 0 bases, the J end by 0 bases, with 7 bases between. CDR1 and CDR2 (germline): SGHRS, YFSETQ. CDR3 length: 15 amino acids. As DNA, the CDR3 is TGCGCCAGCAGCTTGGGAGGCGTCTCTGGAAACACCATATATTTT. Amino acids: CASSLGGVSGNTIYF.

The chain couples TRBV7-2 to TRBJ1-2; TRBD1 agrees at 7 bases. The CDR3 has 15 residues. J lost 0 bases, V lost 3 bases, and 4 bases had no gene match. Germline-derived CDR1 and CDR2 are SGHTA and FQGNSA. The CDR3, as DNA: TGTGCCAGCAGCTTTCGACAGGGTACTAACTATGGCTACACCTTC. It codes for CASSFRQGTNYGYTF.

The rearrangement uses TRBV29-1 and TRBJ2-3, with D possibly TRBD1 on 5 matching bases. The CDR3 totals 12 residues. CDR1 and CDR2 from the germline V gene are SQVTM and ANQGSEA. The V and J ends lost 3 bases and 4 bases respectively, with 8 bases between them. The CDR3 reads CSVEAGPDTQYF. The CDR3 bases are TGCAGCGTTGAGGCAGGGCCAGATACGCAGTATTTT.

CDR3 sequence: CASSPRVATDGDEQFF. The CDR3 nucleotides read TGTGCCAGCTCACCACGTGTTGCGACAGACGGAGATGAGCAGTTCTTC. The chain combines TRBV18 with TRBJ2-1; the D gene is possibly TRBD1 (5 bases). The CDR3 has 16 amino acids. CDR1 is KGHSH and CDR2 is LQKENI in the germline V gene. Trimming removed 1 base from V and 8 bases from J, with 18 bases in between.

The CDR3 reads CASSLVGVPGNTIYF. Here the CDR3 DNA reads TGCGCCAGCAGCTTGGTAGGGGTCCCTGGAAACACCATATATTTT. The V call is TRBV5-1, the J call TRBJ1-3, with D possibly TRBD1 on 5 matching bases. Trimming stripped 0 bases from V and 2 bases from J, with 9 bases between. Germline loops: CDR1 SGHRS, CDR2 YFSETQ. This CDR3 region has 15 residues.